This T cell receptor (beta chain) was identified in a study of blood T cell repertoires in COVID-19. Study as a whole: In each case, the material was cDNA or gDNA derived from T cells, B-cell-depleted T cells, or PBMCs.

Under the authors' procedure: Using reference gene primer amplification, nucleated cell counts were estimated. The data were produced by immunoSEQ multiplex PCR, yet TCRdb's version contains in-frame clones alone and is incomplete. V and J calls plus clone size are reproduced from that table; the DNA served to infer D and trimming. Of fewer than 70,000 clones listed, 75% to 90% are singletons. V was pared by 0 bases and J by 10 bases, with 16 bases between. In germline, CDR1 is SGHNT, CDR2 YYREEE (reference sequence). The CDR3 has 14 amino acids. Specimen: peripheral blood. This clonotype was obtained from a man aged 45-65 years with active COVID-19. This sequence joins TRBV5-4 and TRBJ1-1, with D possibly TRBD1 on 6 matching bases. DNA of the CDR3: TGTGCCAGCAGCTTGGACAGGGCCGTAGGTTCAGCTTTCTTT. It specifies CASSLDRAVGSAFF.